Shown below are 18 T cell receptor beta chains from a single sample sequenced in a study of siplizumab effects on memory and regulatory T cells. Method: immunoSEQ multiplex PCR; TCRdb's copy keeps in-frame clones and lacks some. The sample carries roughly 120,000 clones, roughly 94% recorded once. Sequencing used non-Treg CD4+ T cells sorted from blood. The receptors shown here come from a human donor in good health.

V gene TRBV7-3 combines with J gene TRBJ2-5; no clear D. Germline CDR1 is SGHTA and CDR2 is FQGTGA. CDR3 size: 12 residues. V shed 1 base and J shed 5 bases, with 5 bases lying between them. CDR3 DNA: TGTGCCAGCAGCTTAAATGGGGAGACCCAGTACTTC. Protein product: CASSLNGETQYF.

The rearrangement joins TRBV7-9 to TRBJ2-7; 12 bases are shared with TRBD2. Germline CDR1 reads SEHNR; CDR2 reads FQNEAQ (reference sequence). The CDR3 runs to 17 residues. J gave up 1 base and V 1 base, and 5 bases lay outside the gene matches. CDR3: CASSLGLAGAESYEQYF. The CDR3 coding sequence is TGTGCCAGCAGCTTAGGACTAGCGGGGGCCGAATCCTACGAGCAGTACTTC.

The chain recombines TRBV27 with TRBJ2-3; weak D call: TRBD2 (7 bases). Germline values: CDR1 MNHEY, CDR2 SMNVEV (reference sequence). V lost 6 bases and J lost 5, with 21 bases in between. There are 16 residues in the CDR3. The CDR3 sequence: CASRPRGGARVDTQYF. DNA for the CDR3: TGTGCCAGCAGACCCCGTGGGGGGGCAAGGGTAGATACGCAGTATTTT.

This chain links TRBV21-1 with TRBJ2-3; whether TRBD2, the table's D call, matches the DNA was not checked. TRBV21-1 corresponds to a pseudogene. The CDR3 runs to 19 residues. The CDR3 bases are TGTGCCAGCAGCAAAGTGGAAGCGGGAGGGCCCTCGGGTGCAGATACGCAGTATTTT. Amino acid sequence: CASSKVEAGGPSGADTQYF.

The V call is TRBV6-6, the J call TRBJ2-7; no definite D call. Per the germline V gene, CDR1 is MNHNY and CDR2 is SVGAGI (reference sequence). With 6 bases removed from V and 0 bases from J, the gap between germline ends came to 6 bases. The CDR3 has 12 amino acids. CDR3 nucleotide sequence: TGTGCCAGCAGGACCAGCTCCTACGAGCAGTACTTC. This sequence encodes CASRTSSYEQYF.

This chain joins TRBV7-2 and TRBJ2-1; 14 nucleotides align to TRBD2. This CDR3 region has 16 residues. Trimming took 3 bases from V and 8 from J; bases not matched to a gene: 6. CDR1 and CDR2 from the germline V gene are SGHTA and FQGNSA. The CDR3, as DNA: TGTGCCAGCAGCTTGGGACTAGCGGGGGCCGGGTATGAGCAGTTCTTC. This gives the protein CASSLGLAGAGYEQFF.

This chain uses TRBV11-3 with TRBJ2-5, with 10 bases lining up with TRBD1. The J segment lost 4 bases and the V segment lost 3 bases, leaving 8 bases of the junction unmatched. The CDR3 is 16 residues long. Looked up from germline, CDR1 is SGHNT and CDR2 is YENEEA. CDR3 bases: TGTGCCAGCAGCTTTCGGGGACAGGGGAGTCGAGAGACCCAGTACTTC. Its protein is CASSFRGQGSRETQYF.

The chain couples TRBV7-2 to TRBJ1-1; D uncertain. V lost 5 bases and J lost 5, with 15 bases in between. CDR3 size: 14 residues. Germline CDR1 reads SGHTA; CDR2 reads FQGNSA. The DNA of the CDR3 is TGTGCCAGCAGCCAACGATTTACTGGGACTGAAGCTTTCTTT. Translation gives CASSQRFTGTEAFF.

J is TRBJ2-7 and V is TRBV5-1; 8 nucleotides agree with TRBD2. The CDR3 has 16 amino acids. Trimming at V came to 2 bases and at J to 0 bases, leaving 7 bases not matched to a gene. The V gene's germline CDR1 is SGHRS and CDR2 YFSETQ. This chain's CDR3 is CASSFTSGLSSYEQYF. CDR3 bases: TGCGCCAGCAGCTTCACTAGCGGCCTTAGCTCCTACGAGCAGTACTTC.

As concerns this clone: Sequence at one end of the junction differs from germline and may be a read error. The genes are TRBV5-1 and TRBJ2-1, with TRBD2 matching 8 bases. The CDR3 is 14 amino acids. CDR1 SGHRS and CDR2 YFSETQ come from the germline V gene. This chain's CDR3 is CASSPRTGIAGRLF. In DNA form, the CDR3 reads TGCGCCAGCAGCCCCCGGACTGGGATAGCGGGGAGGCTCTTC.

The chain is built from TRBV9 and TRBJ1-1; D remains ambiguous. V was clipped by 0 bases and J by 0 bases, with 9 bases between them. There are 15 residues in the CDR3. Germline V gene lookup returns CDR1 SGDLS and CDR2 YYNGEE. The DNA of the CDR3 is TGTGCCAGCAGCGTAGATCTGGGCGTGAACACTGAAGCTTTCTTT. Encoded protein: CASSVDLGVNTEAFF.

The gene calls are TRBV5-4 and TRBJ1-2; 7 bases are a match to TRBD1. Germline V gene sequence: CDR1 SGHNT, CDR2 YYREEE (reference sequence). V lost 3 bases to trimming and J lost 4 bases; unmatched junction nucleotides: 6. The CDR3 covers 14 residues. CDR3 nucleotides: TGTGCCAGCAGCTCCTCGACAGGGAGCTATGGCTACACCTTC. As protein: CASSSSTGSYGYTF.

This sequence joins TRBV29-1 and TRBJ2-3; the match to TRBD2 covers 10 bases. This CDR3 is built from 15 residues. In germline, CDR1 is SQVTM, CDR2 ANQGSEA. The ends lost 2 bases at V and 0 bases at J; junction bases unmatched: 2. This CDR3 reads CSVEKLAGSTDTQYF. CDR3 bases: TGCAGCGTTGAAAAACTAGCGGGGAGCACAGATACGCAGTATTTT.

The chain is built from TRBV10-3 and TRBJ2-3; maybe TRBD2 (5 bases). The CDR3 covers 15 residues. Trimming cost V 0 bases and J 2 bases, with 9 bases left between them. Looked up from germline, CDR1 is ENHRY and CDR2 is SYGVKD. As DNA, the CDR3 is TGTGCCATCAGTGAGTCTTCGGGAAACACAGATACGCAGTATTTT. This codes for CAISESSGNTDTQYF.

This chain connects TRBV10-3 to TRBJ1-2, with 9 bases matching TRBD1. In germline, CDR1 is ENHRY, CDR2 SYGVKD. The CDR3 extends over 15 amino acids. With 0 bases clipped from V and 4 bases from J, the junction kept 3 bases outside the gene matches. The CDR3 sequence: CAISESGQGAYGYTF. The CDR3 nucleotides read TGTGCCATCAGTGAGTCGGGACAGGGCGCCTATGGCTACACCTTC.

The rearrangement uses TRBV20-1 and TRBJ1-2; D not certain. The ends were cut back, 1 base at V and 4 bases at J, with 4 bases in the middle. The CDR3 runs to 11 residues. The germline V gene has CDR1 DFQATT and CDR2 SNEGSKA (reference sequence). For the CDR3, the DNA is TGCAGTGCTAGAGTCGTCTATGGCTACACCTTC. Encoded protein: CSARVVYGYTF.

This chain links TRBV7-2 with TRBJ2-7; no firm D call. The V and J ends lost 9 bases and 0 bases respectively, with 12 bases between them. The CDR3 sequence is 13 residues long. In germline, CDR1 is SGHTA, CDR2 FQGNSA. The CDR3 sequence: CARGHPNSYEQYF. CDR3 nucleotides: TGTGCCAGAGGGCACCCCAACTCCTACGAGCAGTACTTC. Supplemented by reference TRBV7-2 and TRBJ2-7, the full variable domain reads GAGVSQSPSNKVTEKGKDVELRCDPISGHTALYWYRQSLGQGLEFLIYFQGNSAPDKSGLPSDRFSAERTGGSVSTLTIQRTQQEDSAVYLCARGHPNSYEQYFGPGTRLTVT.

The chain has TRBV5-5 and TRBJ2-1, with a possible D match to TRBD1 (6 bases). Germline V lookup: CDR1 SGHKS, CDR2 YYEKEE (reference sequence). CDR3 length: 14 amino acids. Trimming cost V 0 bases and J 3 bases, with 7 bases left between them. CDR3 nucleotide sequence: TGTGCCAGCAGCTTGGGGGACATCTACAATGAGCAGTTCTTC. It yields the protein CASSLGDIYNEQFF.